This passage covers 8 T cell receptor beta chains from one sample sequenced in a study of T cell repertoires in cytomegalovirus infection. TCRdb analysed the reads with MiXCR anew, one entry per CDR3 protein. This sample has approximately 990,000 distinct CDR3 sequences, with under 40% found just once. Their antigens are not known. Sequenced here: cultured CD8+ T cells from PBMCs, sampled from culture after CMV antigen stimulation. The receptors originated from a human donor in good health (CMV status not recorded). Some clones in this sample may be carry-over from other donors' samples.

This clonotype has only a few counts. The chain links TRBV6-2 or TRBV6-3 to TRBJ1-2; 7 nucleotides align to TRBD1. CDR1 MNHEY and CDR2 SVGEGT come from the germline V gene. CDR3 length equals 14 residues. V shed 5 bases, J shed 2 bases, and the junction held 5 bases outside the gene matches. Here the CDR3 reads CASSPTGNNYGYTF. As DNA, the CDR3 is TGTGCCAGCAGTCCGACAGGGAACAACTATGGCTACACCTTC.

To note about this clonotype: An end of the junction does not agree with germline; a read error may underlie this. The gene calls are TRBV7-7 and TRBJ2-6; D gene unclear. CDR1 and CDR2 (germline): SSHAT, FNYEAQ (reference sequence). This CDR3 has 15 amino acids. The CDR3, as DNA: TGTGCTAGCAGCTTAGCAGTGGCTGGGGCCAACGTCCTGACTTTC. Protein: CASSLAVAGANVLTF.

V and J are TRBV20-1 and TRBJ2-1; 7 nucleotides line up with TRBD2. The CDR3 runs to 18 residues. Trimming took 1 base from V and 5 from J; bases not matched to a gene: 17. Looked up from germline, CDR1 is DFQATT and CDR2 is SNEGSKA (reference sequence). The CDR3 spells CSARGPLTSSHAHNEQFF. The CDR3 nucleotides read TGCAGTGCTAGAGGGCCCCTGACTAGCTCCCACGCACACAATGAGCAGTTCTTC.

This clonotype showed up many times. The chain has TRBV28 and TRBJ2-5; a possible D gene is TRBD1 (6 bases). The CDR3 loop spans 14 amino acids. V was clipped by 0 bases and J by 2 bases, with 7 bases between them. Germline V gene sequence: CDR1 MDHEN, CDR2 SYDVKM. Here the CDR3 reads CASSLWQGQETQYF. The CDR3 DNA sequence: TGTGCCAGCAGTTTATGGCAGGGGCAAGAGACCCAGTACTTC.

With regard to this clonotype: A much more abundant neighbour one base away suggests this may be a read error. The chain couples TRBV7-2 to TRBJ2-5; the match to TRBD1 covers 7 bases. Per the germline V gene, CDR1 is SGHTA and CDR2 is FQGNSA. J was trimmed by 4 bases and V by 10 bases; bases with no gene match: 6. The CDR3 has 12 residues. Here the CDR3 DNA reads TGTGCCAACAGACAGGGACGAGAGACCCAGTACTTC. This gives the protein CANRQGRETQYF. Full variable domain (rest looked up from reference TRBV7-2 and TRBJ2-5): GAGVSQSPSNKVTEKGKDVELRCDPISGHTALYWYRQSLGQGLEFLIYFQGNSAPDKSGLPSDRFSAERTGGSVSTLTIQRTQQEDSAVYLCANRQGRETQYFGPGTRLLVL.

CDR3 in DNA: TGTGCCACCAGCGGCGCGGGGTCCAATGAGCAGTTCTTC. Amino acids: CATSGAGSNEQFF. The chain has TRBV15 and TRBJ2-1; weak D call: TRBD2 (6 bases). Germline CDR1 LNHNV, CDR2 YYDKDF (reference sequence). The CDR3 length is 13 residues. Trimming removed 5 bases from V and 6 bases from J, with 11 bases in between.

This clonotype came up many times. The chain carries TRBV7-6 and TRBJ1-1; D is possibly TRBD1 (6 bases). The germline V gene has CDR1 SGHVS and CDR2 FNYEAQ. V lost 0 bases and J lost 3, with 11 bases in between. The CDR3 has 15 amino acids. CDR3 loop: CASSLATGYYTEAFF. CDR3 coding DNA: TGTGCCAGCAGCTTAGCGACAGGTTATTACACTGAAGCTTTCTTT.

This clonotype occurred a few times. The chain combines TRBV7-6 with TRBJ1-1; tentative D call: TRBD1 (6 bases). Per germline, CDR1 SGHVS and CDR2 FNYEAQ. CDR3 size: 13 residues. V shed 5 bases and J shed 9 bases, with 16 bases lying between them. The chain's CDR3 is CASSEEGGSQAFF. The DNA of the CDR3 is TGTGCCAGCAGCGAAGAGGGGGGTTCTCAAGCTTTCTTT.